One and the same sample provided the 32 T cell receptor beta chains below, sequenced in a study of cytomegalovirus exposure and HLA in healthy donors. PCR amplification relied on 60 Vbeta primers (plus 13 Jbeta primers). The repertoire was sequenced with immunoSEQ multiplex PCR; TCRdb's copy has only in-frame clones and lacks some. The table includes approximately 110,000 clones, roughly 80% detected once. Sequenced sample: PBMCs. Every receptor here comes from a middle-aged woman in good health and CMV-seronegative.

V gene TRBV6-5 combines with J gene TRBJ2-2; possible D gene TRBD1, 5 bases. Trimming removed 7 bases at V and 6 bases at J, with 18 bases between. CDR1 is MNHEY, CDR2 SVGAGI, per germline. The CDR3 runs 15 residues. The CDR3 DNA reads as TGTGCCAGCAAACCCCAGGGCGCTGATCCCGGGGAGCTGTTTTTT. This sequence encodes CASKPQGADPGELFF.

Details on this clone: The same CDR3 can be traced to other DNA sequences in this sample. This chain connects TRBV19 to TRBJ1-5; weak D call: TRBD1 (6 bases). Germline V gene data show CDR1 as LNHDA and CDR2 as SQIVND (reference sequence). V lost 6 bases to trimming and J lost 6 bases, with 12 bases between them. CDR3 length equals 13 residues. The CDR3 sequence is CASSLQGFQPQHF. CDR3 nucleotides: TGTGCCAGTAGCCTACAGGGTTTTCAGCCCCAGCATTTT.

The chain has TRBV7-2 and TRBJ1-4, with 7 bases matching TRBD1. Germline V gene lookup returns CDR1 SGHTA and CDR2 FQGNSA. Trimming removed 0 bases from V and 7 bases from J; junction bases left unmatched: 5. The CDR3 covers 15 residues. CDR3 residues: CASSLAHRGGEKLFF. The CDR3 coding sequence is TGTGCCAGCAGCTTAGCGCACAGGGGCGGTGAAAAACTGTTTTTT. The full variable domain, with the rest looked up from reference TRBV7-2 and TRBJ1-4, is GAGVSQSPSNKVTEKGKDVELRCDPISGHTALYWYRQSLGQGLEFLIYFQGNSAPDKSGLPSDRFSAERTGGSVSTLTIQRTQQEDSAVYLCASSLAHRGGEKLFFGSGTQLSVL.

The J gene is TRBJ2-2, the V gene TRBV7-6; the D gene is possibly TRBD1 (6 bases). Trimming stripped 4 bases from V and 5 bases from J, with 14 bases between. Germline V gives CDR1 SGHVS, CDR2 FNYEAQ. The CDR3 covers 15 residues. The CDR3 here is CASSSLADRTGELFF. As DNA, the CDR3 is TGTGCCAGCAGCTCATTAGCCGACAGGACCGGGGAGCTGTTTTTT.

This clone showed up just once. The chain recombines TRBV7-9 with TRBJ1-5; a possible D gene is TRBD1 (5 bases). Looked up from germline, CDR1 is SEHNR and CDR2 is FQNEAQ (reference sequence). Between the trimmed V and J ends, which lost 3 bases and 4 bases, there was a span of 16 bases. The CDR3 consists of 16 residues. CDR3 region: CASSFAGWGWNQPQHF. The DNA of the CDR3 is TGTGCCAGCAGCTTCGCGGGGTGGGGGTGGAATCAGCCCCAGCATTTT.

The chain joins TRBV28 to TRBJ2-7; 7 bases are a match to TRBD2. The V and J ends lost 7 bases and 1 base, in that order; junction bases with no gene match: 13. Germline loops: CDR1 MDHEN, CDR2 SYDVKM. The CDR3 totals 16 residues. CDR3 amino acids: CASTSLWEGRSYEQYF. CDR3 in DNA: TGTGCCAGCACCTCTTTGTGGGAGGGCCGGTCCTACGAGCAGTACTTC.

V usage is TRBV9 and J usage is TRBJ2-7; weak D call: TRBD2 (5 bases). The CDR3 extends over 14 amino acids. CDR1 SGDLS and CDR2 YYNGEE come from the germline V gene. Trimming took 4 bases from V and 6 from J, leaving 17 bases between them. CDR3 sequence reads: CASSPTGVGGEQYF. The CDR3 DNA sequence: TGTGCCAGCAGCCCCACCGGGGTTGGTGGCGAGCAGTACTTC.

This clone was seen a few times. The chain recombines TRBV7-9 with TRBJ2-1; the match to TRBD2 covers 9 bases. Germline V gives CDR1 SEHNR, CDR2 FQNEAQ (reference sequence). V was clipped by 5 bases and J by 7 bases; unmatched bases: 12. The CDR3 runs to 16 residues. The CDR3 region has the DNA TGTGCCAGCAGCCCAACCGGGACTAGCAAGGTGAATGAGCAGTTCTTC. This codes for CASSPTGTSKVNEQFF.

Comment on this clone: The junction differs from germline at one of its ends, possibly a read error. The chain employs TRBV5-6 and TRBJ2-7, with D maybe TRBD2 (6 bases). This CDR3 is built from 12 residues. In germline, CDR1 is SGHDT, CDR2 YYEEEE. The DNA for the CDR3 is TGTGCCAGCAGCTTGGGCGGGGCCGGGGTGGACTTC. Its protein is CASSLGGAGVDF.

The gene calls are TRBV7-3 and TRBJ2-2; D gene unclear. CDR1 and CDR2 (germline): SGHTA, FQGTGA. This CDR3 has 13 residues. Trimming took 5 bases from V and 7 from J, leaving 11 bases between them. Written as DNA, the CDR3 is TGTGCCAGCAGCCCCCTAGAAGACGGGGAGCTGTTTTTT. Translating gives CASSPLEDGELFF. Filled out from reference TRBV7-3 and TRBJ2-2, the complete variable domain reads GAGVSQTPSNKVTEKGKYVELRCDPISGHTALYWYRQSLGQGPEFLIYFQGTGAADDSGLPNDRFFAVRPEGSVSTLKIQRTERGDSAVYLCASSPLEDGELFFGEGSRLTVL.

The chain combines TRBV6-5 with TRBJ1-2; D gene ambiguous. Trimming left V 4 bases short and J 4 bases short, with 13 bases between. The CDR3 is 14 residues long. CDR1 MNHEY and CDR2 SVGAGI come from the germline V gene. The CDR3 loop is CASSSGALGYGYTF. The CDR3 coding sequence is TGTGCCAGCAGTTCAGGCGCGTTGGGCTATGGCTACACCTTC.

This clone has a handful of counts. The genes are TRBV5-6 and TRBJ2-7; possibly TRBD2 for D (6 bases). Trimming stripped 4 bases from V and 2 bases from J, with 16 bases between. The V gene's germline CDR1 is SGHDT and CDR2 YYEEEE. The CDR3 consists of 15 residues. In DNA form, the CDR3 reads TGTGCCAGCAGCGGGGCTGGAGGGGTAGCCTACGAGCAGTACTTC. Protein sequence: CASSGAGGVAYEQYF.

V is TRBV7-2 and J is TRBJ2-1; possible D gene TRBD2, 5 bases. CDR1 is SGHTA and CDR2 is FQGNSA in the germline V gene. The ends were cut back, 0 bases at V and 0 bases at J, with 9 bases in the middle. The length of the CDR3 is 16 residues. CDR3 sequence reads: CASSLAPGSSYNEQFF. The CDR3 DNA sequence: TGTGCCAGCAGCTTAGCCCCGGGGAGCTCCTACAATGAGCAGTTCTTC.

The chain combines TRBV2 with TRBJ2-1; no clear D gene. The CDR3 consists of 11 residues. Germline CDR1 reads SNHLY; CDR2 reads FYNNEI. With 8 bases removed from V and 7 bases from J, the gap between germline ends came to 9 bases. In nucleotides, the CDR3 is TGTGCCAGCGGGCTCGCAAATGAGCAGTTCTTC. It translates to CASGLANEQFF. The full variable domain, with the rest looked up from reference TRBV2 and TRBJ2-1, is EPEVTQTPSHQVTQMGQEVILRCVPISNHLYFYWYRQILGQKVEFLVSFYNNEISEKSEIFDDQFSVERPDGSNFTLKIRSTKLEDSAMYFCASGLANEQFFGPGTRLTVL.

V gene TRBV7-2 combines with J gene TRBJ2-2, with TRBD2 matching 14 bases. The germline gives CDR1 SGHTA, CDR2 FQGNSA. This CDR3 has 15 amino acids. J gave up 9 bases and V 4 bases, and 4 bases lay outside the gene matches. CDR3 in DNA: TGTGCCAGCAGCTCTGGGACTAGCGGGGGCCGGGAGCTGTTTTTT. Translation: CASSSGTSGGRELFF.

The J gene is TRBJ2-7, the V gene TRBV7-8, with D possibly TRBD1 on 6 matching bases. The CDR3 has 14 amino acids. Germline V gene data show CDR1 as SGHVS and CDR2 as FQNEAQ. V was clipped by 2 bases and J by 4 bases, with 12 bases between them. CDR3 sequence (DNA): TGTGCCAGCAGCTTACTCGAACAGGGTTACGAGCAGTACTTC. This translates into CASSLLEQGYEQYF.

The count of this clone is one. This chain connects TRBV6-4 to TRBJ2-7, with 8 bases identical to TRBD2. The CDR3 covers 18 residues. J was trimmed by 0 bases and V by 2 bases; bases with no gene match: 12. Per the germline V gene, CDR1 is MRHNA and CDR2 is SNTAGT. The CDR3, as DNA: TGTGCCAGCAGTGACGCTGAAAGAACTAGCGGATACTCCTACGAGCAGTACTTC. It translates to CASSDAERTSGYSYEQYF.

This clone turned up a few times. The chain couples TRBV27 to TRBJ2-1, with D tentatively TRBD1 (6 bases). CDR3 length equals 14 residues. V was cut by 0 bases and J by 6 bases, with 9 bases left in between. Germline V lookup: CDR1 MNHEY, CDR2 SMNVEV (reference sequence). The CDR3 DNA is TGTGCCAGCAGTTTATCCACAGGGCCCAATGAGCAGTTCTTC. Encoded protein: CASSLSTGPNEQFF.

The chain is built from TRBV2 and TRBJ1-1; weak D call: TRBD1 (5 bases). The CDR3 runs to 14 residues. V lost 6 bases and J 5 bases, leaving 16 bases between the germline ends. Germline V gene sequence: CDR1 SNHLY, CDR2 FYNNEI. The CDR3 here is CASSPWLGRTEAFF. The CDR3 DNA reads TGTGCCAGCAGCCCCTGGTTGGGGCGGACTGAAGCTTTCTTT. The variable domain in full, completed from reference TRBV2 and TRBJ1-1, reads EPEVTQTPSHQVTQMGQEVILRCVPISNHLYFYWYRQILGQKVEFLVSFYNNEISEKSEIFDDQFSVERPDGSNFTLKIRSTKLEDSAMYFCASSPWLGRTEAFFGQGTRLTVV.

This clone was recorded only once. The rearrangement uses TRBV5-1 and TRBJ1-1; D ambiguous. V was shortened by 4 bases and J by 0 bases, with 13 bases between the two germline ends. The CDR3 has 15 residues. Looked up from germline, CDR1 is SGHRS and CDR2 is YFSETQ. CDR3: CASSPHDTVNTEAFF. The CDR3, as DNA: TGCGCCAGCAGCCCACATGACACCGTGAACACTGAAGCTTTCTTT.

In its sample, this clone was seen once. The genes are TRBV7-6 and TRBJ2-7, with 9 positions matching TRBD1. Germline loops: CDR1 SGHVS, CDR2 FNYEAQ. This CDR3 is built from 16 residues. J was trimmed by 0 bases and V by 5 bases; bases with no gene match: 8. DNA of the CDR3: TGTGCCAGCAGCAGCGGACAGGGGTGGAGCTCCTACGAGCAGTACTTC. Protein sequence: CASSSGQGWSSYEQYF.

This chain joins TRBV19 and TRBJ2-5; D is undetermined. CDR1 LNHDA and CDR2 SQIVND come from the germline V gene (reference sequence). V gave up 8 bases and J gave up 5 bases, with 12 bases separating them. The CDR3 consists of 12 residues. CDR3 sequence (DNA): TGTGCCAGTGCTCGCCTCGGGGAGACCCAGTACTTC. It translates to CASARLGETQYF. Using reference TRBV19 and TRBJ2-5 for the parts outside the CDR3, the full variable domain is DGGITQSPKYLFRKEGQNVTLSCEQNLNHDAMYWYRQDPGQGLRLIYYSQIVNDFQKGDIAEGYSVSREKKESFPLTVTSAQKNPTAFYLCASARLGETQYFGPGTRLLVL.

With respect to this clone: Other DNA variants within this sample encode the same CDR3. This chain links TRBV7-2 with TRBJ2-7; D uncertain. CDR1 SGHTA and CDR2 FQGNSA come from the germline V gene. Trimming stripped 0 bases from V and 3 bases from J, with 6 bases between. This CDR3 has 13 residues. CDR3 sequence: CASSLAHSYEQYF. DNA for the CDR3: TGTGCCAGCAGCTTAGCGCACAGCTACGAGCAGTACTTC. The full variable domain, rest sourced from reference TRBV7-2 and TRBJ2-7, is GAGVSQSPSNKVTEKGKDVELRCDPISGHTALYWYRQSLGQGLEFLIYFQGNSAPDKSGLPSDRFSAERTGGSVSTLTIQRTQQEDSAVYLCASSLAHSYEQYFGPGTRLTVT.

The rearrangement links TRBV7-2 to TRBJ2-5; the match to TRBD2 covers 8 bases. Trimming removed 5 bases from V and 5 bases from J; junction bases left unmatched: 13. The CDR3 has 16 amino acids. Germline V lookup: CDR1 SGHTA, CDR2 FQGNSA. The CDR3 coding sequence is TGTGCCAGCAGCCCATCTCGGGGGGGGCCCGGCGAGACCCAGTACTTC. It is translated as CASSPSRGGPGETQYF.

This sequence joins TRBV18 and TRBJ1-1, with a possible D match to TRBD1 (6 bases). Germline CDR1 reads KGHSH; CDR2 reads LQKENI. This CDR3 spans 12 amino acids. Trimming removed 2 bases from V and 11 bases from J, with 12 bases in between. The CDR3 loop reads CASSPSQGSAFF. The CDR3 region has the DNA TGTGCCAGCTCACCATCACAGGGATCGGCTTTCTTT.

J is TRBJ1-1 and V is TRBV2; no definite D call. Germline-derived CDR1 and CDR2 are SNHLY and FYNNEI. This CDR3 contains 13 residues. With 7 bases removed from V and 1 base from J, the gap between germline ends came to 10 bases. CDR3 sequence reads: CASNLGPNTEAFF. The CDR3 region has the DNA TGTGCCAGCAATCTGGGCCCGAACACTGAAGCTTTCTTT.

This clone was counted between two and nine times. V is TRBV28 and J is TRBJ1-4, with 7 bases lining up with TRBD1. Germline V lookup: CDR1 MDHEN, CDR2 SYDVKM. The CDR3 runs 12 residues. V gave up 5 bases and J gave up 7 bases; unmatched junction bases: 1. The CDR3: CASSQGVEKLFF. The CDR3 nucleotides are TGTGCCAGCAGTCAGGGGGTTGAAAAACTGTTTTTT.

The chain uses TRBV20-1 and TRBJ2-5; D call uncertain. Per the germline V gene, CDR1 is DFQATT and CDR2 is SNEGSKA (reference sequence). The CDR3 is 11 residues long. Trimming removed 5 bases at V and 5 bases at J, with 9 bases between. CDR3 nucleotides: TGCAGTGCTGCGCTGCGGGAGACCCAGTACTTC. It specifies CSAALRETQYF.

Here the CDR3 reads CASSLPPGLNTEAFF. The CDR3 coding sequence is TGTGCCAGCAGTTTACCCCCCGGGTTGAACACTGAAGCTTTCTTT. This chain links TRBV28 with TRBJ1-1; D unresolved. The CDR3 contains 15 residues. Germline CDR1 and CDR2: MDHEN and SYDVKM. Trimming removed 2 bases from V and 0 bases from J, with 10 bases in between.

This sequence joins TRBV11-1 and TRBJ2-7; 9 positions match TRBD1. The germline gives CDR1 SGHAT, CDR2 FQDESV (reference sequence). After removal of 6 bases from V and 5 bases from J, the junction contained 8 bases not matched to a gene. The CDR3 sequence is 14 residues long. The chain's CDR3 is CASSPAGTGNEQYF. The CDR3 bases are TGTGCCAGCAGTCCCGCCGGGACAGGGAACGAGCAGTACTTC.

This clone was detected only a few times. V is TRBV30 and J is TRBJ1-1; tentative D call: TRBD1 (5 bases). The V gene lost 0 bases and the J gene lost 5 bases, with 10 bases spanning the gap. Germline loops: CDR1 GTSNPN, CDR2 SVGIG (reference sequence). The CDR3 covers 13 residues. CDR3 loop: CAWSVGGRTEAFF. Here the CDR3 DNA reads TGTGCCTGGAGTGTTGGGGGGAGGACTGAAGCTTTCTTT.

V is TRBV7-2 and J is TRBJ2-7, with D possibly TRBD2 on 6 matching bases. V was shortened by 8 bases and J by 3 bases, with 17 bases between the two germline ends. The CDR3 is made up of 14 amino acids. Germline CDR1 is SGHTA and CDR2 is FQGNSA. The CDR3 DNA reads TGTGCCAGCGGGGGGAGCGGGCAGAGCTACGAGCAGTACTTC. Translation: CASGGSGQSYEQYF. The full variable domain, in which reference TRBV7-2 and TRBJ2-7 provide the parts outside the CDR3, is GAGVSQSPSNKVTEKGKDVELRCDPISGHTALYWYRQSLGQGLEFLIYFQGNSAPDKSGLPSDRFSAERTGGSVSTLTIQRTQQEDSAVYLCASGGSGQSYEQYFGPGTRLTVT.